The rows below give T cell receptor beta chains drawn from one sample of a study of beta chain features in type 1 diabetes. Generated by immunoSEQ multiplex PCR, the TCRdb table keeps only in-frame clones and is missing some. The sample has 250,000 to 300,000 clones; roughly 8% are singletons. The sample comprised central memory CD4+ T cells from blood. Receptors were obtained from a woman between 18 and 29 years old in good health. CDR3s include the opening cysteine and the closing phenylalanine or tryptophan. The D gene is left open where the match is weak. Clone size is not always given. Where it is, it says once, few, many or a class for expanded clones.

d_gene: TRBD1; v_gene: TRBV19; j_gene: TRBJ1-5; abundance: .; CDR3aa: CASSHRGLRYSNQPQHF; CDR3nt: TGTGCCAGTAGCCACAGGGGGCTGAGATATAGCAATCAGCCCCAGCATTTT
d_gene: .; v_gene: TRBV7-2; j_gene: TRBJ2-2; abundance: few; CDR3aa: CASSPVAGELFF; CDR3nt: TGTGCCAGCAGCCCCGTGGCCGGGGAGCTGTTTTTT
d_gene: .; v_gene: TRBV9; j_gene: TRBJ2-3; abundance: .; CDR3aa: CASSVVGSYADTQYF; CDR3nt: TGTGCCAGCAGCGTAGTGGGCAGTTACGCAGATACGCAGTATTTT
d_gene: TRBD2; v_gene: TRBV7-2; j_gene: TRBJ2-1; abundance: many; CDR3aa: CASSPDGAGGFEQFF; CDR3nt: TGTGCCAGCAGCCCCGACGGGGCGGGGGGATTCGAGCAGTTCTTC
d_gene: .; v_gene: TRBV18; j_gene: TRBJ2-5; abundance: .; CDR3aa: CASSPAVQETQYF; CDR3nt: TGTGCCAGCTCACCAGCAGTACAAGAGACCCAGTACTTC
d_gene: .; v_gene: TRBV9; j_gene: TRBJ2-3; abundance: many; CDR3aa: CASSVGNRLPTDTQYF; CDR3nt: TGTGCCAGCAGCGTAGGTAACAGGCTCCCCACAGATACGCAGTATTTT
d_gene: TRBD2; v_gene: TRBV11-2; j_gene: TRBJ2-2; abundance: few; CDR3aa: CASSPSAGVENTGELFF; CDR3nt: TGTGCCAGCAGCCCCTCGGCGGGGGTGGAGAACACCGGGGAGCTGTTTTTT
d_gene: .; v_gene: TRBV19; j_gene: TRBJ1-4; abundance: .; CDR3aa: CASSIDRRSPNEKLFF; CDR3nt: TGTGCCAGTAGTATAGATCGAAGGTCGCCTAATGAAAAACTGTTTTTT
d_gene: .; v_gene: TRBV7-3; j_gene: TRBJ2-1; abundance: .; CDR3aa: CASSPPGYNEQFF; CDR3nt: TGTGCCAGCAGCCCCCCCGGGTACAATGAGCAGTTCTTC
d_gene: TRBD1; v_gene: TRBV18; j_gene: TRBJ1-4; abundance: .; CDR3aa: CASSHGTEGDLQFF; CDR3nt: TGTGCCAGCTCACACGGGACAGAAGGGGATCTCCAGTTTTTT
d_gene: .; v_gene: TRBV14; j_gene: TRBJ1-5; abundance: few; CDR3aa: CASSQVRNAEGNQPQHF; CDR3nt: TGTGCCAGCAGCCAGGTTCGGAACGCAGAGGGCAATCAGCCCCAGCATTTT
d_gene: TRBD1; v_gene: TRBV28; j_gene: TRBJ1-5; abundance: .; CDR3aa: CASRTGGRATLQALISPQHF; CDR3nt: TGTGCCAGCAGGACAGGGGGCAGGGCTACACTCCAAGCGTTAATCAGCCCCCAGCATTTT
d_gene: .; v_gene: TRBV2; j_gene: TRBJ2-3; abundance: few; CDR3aa: CASSANADTQYF; CDR3nt: TGTGCCAGCAGTGCTAATGCAGATACGCAGTATTTT
d_gene: .; v_gene: TRBV5-1; j_gene: TRBJ1-1; abundance: few; CDR3aa: CASSFGTGTEAFF; CDR3nt: TGTGCCAGCAGCTTTGGGACGGGGACTGAAGCTTTCTTT
d_gene: TRBD2; v_gene: TRBV7-2; j_gene: TRBJ2-3; abundance: .; CDR3aa: CASSLGSGTSGSWTDTQYF; CDR3nt: TGTGCCAGCAGCTTAGGTTCCGGGACTAGCGGGAGTTGGACAGATACGCAGTATTTT
d_gene: .; v_gene: TRBV29-1; j_gene: TRBJ2-7; abundance: few; CDR3aa: CSATVINSYEQYF; CDR3nt: TGCAGCGCCACAGTGATTAACAGCTACGAGCAGTACTTC
d_gene: .; v_gene: TRBV6-5; j_gene: TRBJ1-1; abundance: .; CDR3aa: CASSFPHRTANTEAFF; CDR3nt: TGTGCCAGCAGTTTCCCCCATAGGACAGCGAACACTGAAGCTTTCTTT
d_gene: TRBD1; v_gene: TRBV6-1; j_gene: TRBJ2-2; abundance: .; CDR3aa: CASMRTGGVIGELFF; CDR3nt: TGTGCCAGCATGCGGACAGGGGGCGTTATCGGGGAGCTGTTTTTT
d_gene: .; v_gene: TRBV5-8; j_gene: TRBJ2-7; abundance: few; CDR3aa: CASSVEFNSYEQYF; CDR3nt: TGTGCCAGCAGCGTTGAATTTAACTCCTACGAGCAGTACTTC
d_gene: .; v_gene: TRBV7-3; j_gene: TRBJ2-1; abundance: few; CDR3aa: CASSLHAPSSYNEQFF; CDR3nt: TGTGCCAGCAGCTTACACGCTCCCAGCTCCTACAATGAGCAGTTCTTC
d_gene: TRBD1; v_gene: TRBV30; j_gene: TRBJ2-7; abundance: few; CDR3aa: CAWRFRGYEQYF; CDR3nt: TGTGCCTGGAGATTCAGGGGGTACGAGCAGTACTTC
d_gene: .; v_gene: TRBV19; j_gene: TRBJ1-1; abundance: .; CDR3aa: CASFDPGSWSTEAFF; CDR3nt: TGTGCCAGTTTCGACCCGGGGTCGTGGAGCACTGAAGCTTTCTTT
d_gene: TRBD1; v_gene: TRBV9; j_gene: TRBJ2-1; abundance: few; CDR3aa: CASSPRDRTYNEQFF; CDR3nt: TGTGCCAGCTCGCCCCGGGACAGGACCTACAATGAGCAGTTCTTC
d_gene: TRBD1; v_gene: TRBV15; j_gene: TRBJ1-2; abundance: .; CDR3aa: CATSRGDGQGGNGYTF; CDR3nt: TGTGCCACCAGCAGAGGGGACGGACAGGGAGGCAATGGCTACACCTTC
d_gene: TRBD1; v_gene: TRBV28; j_gene: TRBJ1-2; abundance: many; CDR3aa: CASSRDSNYGYTF; CDR3nt: TGTGCCAGCAGTCGGGACAGCAACTATGGCTACACCTTC
d_gene: TRBD2; v_gene: TRBV11-2; j_gene: TRBJ2-7; abundance: .; CDR3aa: CASSQTGLAGEKRGEQYF; CDR3nt: TGTGCCAGCAGCCAAACGGGACTAGCGGGAGAGAAGCGAGGGGAGCAGTACTTC
d_gene: TRBD1; v_gene: TRBV7-2; j_gene: TRBJ1-5; abundance: .; CDR3aa: CASSSRNDRANQPQHF; CDR3nt: TGTGCCAGCAGCTCCCGAAACGACAGGGCGAATCAGCCCCAGCATTTT
d_gene: TRBD2; v_gene: TRBV6-6; j_gene: TRBJ2-1; abundance: .; CDR3aa: CASSRLAGVLEQFF; CDR3nt: TGTGCCAGCAGTCGACTAGCGGGAGTCTTAGAGCAGTTCTTC
d_gene: .; v_gene: TRBV4-3; j_gene: TRBJ1-2; abundance: few; CDR3aa: CASSQETGRLRHYGYTF; CDR3nt: TGCGCCAGCAGCCAAGAGACAGGAAGGTTGAGGCATTATGGCTACACCTTC
d_gene: .; v_gene: TRBV29-1; j_gene: TRBJ2-7; abundance: few; CDR3aa: CSVGQGVPYEQYF; CDR3nt: TGCAGCGTTGGGCAGGGTGTACCCTACGAGCAGTACTTC
d_gene: .; v_gene: TRBV2; j_gene: TRBJ1-2; abundance: .; CDR3aa: CASLLAQGPNYGYTF; CDR3nt: TGTGCCAGCTTACTGGCACAGGGACCTAACTATGGCTACACCTTC
d_gene: .; v_gene: TRBV7-2; j_gene: TRBJ2-3; abundance: .; CDR3aa: CASSLGSTGDTQYF; CDR3nt: TGTGCCAGCAGCTTAGGGTCTACGGGAGATACGCAGTATTTT
d_gene: TRBD2; v_gene: TRBV9; j_gene: TRBJ2-2; abundance: .; CDR3aa: CASSPRAGTTGELFF; CDR3nt: TGTGCCAGCAGCCCGCGAGCGGGAACAACCGGGGAGCTGTTTTTT
d_gene: .; v_gene: TRBV2; j_gene: TRBJ2-2; abundance: .; CDR3aa: CASSADLYTGELFF; CDR3nt: TGTGCCAGCAGCGCTGACTTATACACCGGGGAGCTGTTTTTT
d_gene: TRBD2; v_gene: TRBV6-5; j_gene: TRBJ2-1; abundance: .; CDR3aa: CASSQTSHNEQFF; CDR3nt: TGTGCCAGCAGCCAGACTAGCCACAATGAGCAGTTCTTC
d_gene: TRBD1; v_gene: TRBV9; j_gene: TRBJ1-1; abundance: once; CDR3aa: CASSVEGQTNTEAFF; CDR3nt: TGTGCCAGCAGCGTAGAGGGACAGACGAACACTGAAGCTTTCTTT
d_gene: .; v_gene: TRBV7-3; j_gene: TRBJ1-1; abundance: .; CDR3aa: CASSSYGTSGEAFF; CDR3nt: TGTGCCAGCAGCTCTTACGGGACCTCTGGTGAAGCTTTCTTT
d_gene: TRBD1; v_gene: TRBV11-3; j_gene: TRBJ1-6; abundance: .; CDR3aa: CASSFRGDRNSPLHF; CDR3nt: TGTGCCAGCAGCTTCAGGGGGGATAGAAATTCACCCCTCCACTTT
d_gene: .; v_gene: TRBV7-2; j_gene: TRBJ1-2; abundance: few; CDR3aa: CASSSPGRDGNYGYTF; CDR3nt: TGTGCCAGCAGCTCCCCCGGCAGGGACGGTAACTATGGCTACACCTTC
d_gene: .; v_gene: TRBV5-1; j_gene: TRBJ1-5; abundance: .; CDR3aa: CASSPRGDESQPQHF; CDR3nt: TGCGCCAGCAGCCCCCGGGGCGATGAATCTCAGCCCCAGCATTTT
d_gene: TRBD1; v_gene: TRBV27; j_gene: TRBJ2-2; abundance: .; CDR3aa: CASSRQGDTGELFF; CDR3nt: TGTGCCAGCAGTCGACAGGGGGACACCGGGGAGCTGTTTTTT
d_gene: .; v_gene: TRBV28; j_gene: TRBJ1-6; abundance: .; CDR3aa: CASSPSWASNSLHF; CDR3nt: TGTGCCAGCAGTCCTAGTTGGGCCTCTAACTCCCTCCACTTT
d_gene: TRBD2; v_gene: TRBV18; j_gene: TRBJ2-5; abundance: .; CDR3aa: CASSPQGGSSQYF; CDR3nt: TGTGCCAGCTCACCCCAGGGAGGGAGTTCCCAGTACTTC
d_gene: TRBD2; v_gene: TRBV11-2; j_gene: TRBJ2-2; abundance: few; CDR3aa: CASSQTSVWTGELFF; CDR3nt: TGTGCCAGCAGCCAGACTAGCGTATGGACCGGGGAGCTGTTTTTT
d_gene: .; v_gene: TRBV6-5; j_gene: TRBJ2-1; abundance: few; CDR3aa: CASSSQRNEQFF; CDR3nt: TGTGCCAGCAGTTCACAGCGGAATGAGCAGTTCTTC
d_gene: TRBD1; v_gene: TRBV5-8; j_gene: TRBJ1-2; abundance: few; CDR3aa: CASSLGQGTYGYTF; CDR3nt: TGTGCCAGCAGCTTGGGACAGGGAACTTATGGCTACACCTTC
d_gene: .; v_gene: TRBV18; j_gene: TRBJ1-3; abundance: .; CDR3aa: CASSPPQQGRRNTIYF; CDR3nt: TGTGCCAGCTCACCACCTCAACAGGGTCGTCGAAACACCATATATTTT
d_gene: .; v_gene: TRBV30; j_gene: TRBJ2-1; abundance: .; CDR3aa: CAWSSGGPGQFF; CDR3nt: TGTGCCTGGAGTTCTGGCGGTCCCGGGCAGTTCTTC
d_gene: TRBD2; v_gene: TRBV7-2; j_gene: TRBJ2-5; abundance: few; CDR3aa: CASSPGGGSETQYF; CDR3nt: TGTGCCAGCAGCCCCGGGGGAGGGTCAGAGACCCAGTACTTC
d_gene: .; v_gene: TRBV7-9; j_gene: TRBJ1-2; abundance: few; CDR3aa: CASSFTGIYGYTF; CDR3nt: TGTGCCAGCAGCTTCACAGGGATATATGGCTACACCTTC
d_gene: TRBD1; v_gene: TRBV19; j_gene: TRBJ1-4; abundance: few; CDR3aa: CASQGATPAGEKLFF; CDR3nt: TGTGCCAGCCAGGGGGCGACCCCGGCAGGCGAAAAACTGTTTTTT
d_gene: .; v_gene: TRBV5-1; j_gene: TRBJ2-5; abundance: .; CDR3aa: CASTPGSTQETQYF; CDR3nt: TGCGCCAGCACCCCAGGGAGTACCCAAGAGACCCAGTACTTC
d_gene: .; v_gene: TRBV7-2; j_gene: TRBJ2-3; abundance: .; CDR3aa: CASSLLASDADTQYF; CDR3nt: TGTGCCAGCAGCTTACTGGCTAGCGATGCAGATACGCAGTATTTT
d_gene: .; v_gene: TRBV5-1; j_gene: TRBJ2-3; abundance: once; CDR3aa: CASSLSFLTDTQYF; CDR3nt: TGCGCCAGCAGCTTATCTTTCCTCACAGATACGCAGTATTTT